This entry is about one TCR beta chain. The antigen remains unidentified. In preparing each TCR library, about 3.5 ug of total RNA was used. No DNA is given; TCRdb re-called the 5' RACE reads and lists each CDR3 protein once. This table lists 200,000 to 250,000 distinct CDR3 sequences. Researchers isolated total RNA from whole blood without sorting T cells. The data derive from a study of monozygotic twins with inflammatory bowel disease. General study results and limits: The authors note that differing immunosuppressive treatments may have added variability to patient repertoires.

The CDR3 sequence is 13 residues long. Germline V CDR1 and CDR2: LNHDA, SQIVND (reference sequence). This rearrangement joins TRBV19 to TRBJ1-1. The TCR was taken from a human donor with ulcerative colitis or Crohn's disease, or a healthy co-twin of an affected twin (not recorded which). The specimen was blood. The CDR3 is CASSINRNTEAFF. Together with reference TRBV19 and TRBJ1-1, the CDR3 gives the full variable domain: DGGITQSPKYLFRKEGQNVTLSCEQNLNHDAMYWYRQDPGQGLRLIYYSQIVNDFQKGDIAEGYSVSREKKESFPLTVTSAQKNPTAFYLCASSINRNTEAFFGQGTRLTVV.